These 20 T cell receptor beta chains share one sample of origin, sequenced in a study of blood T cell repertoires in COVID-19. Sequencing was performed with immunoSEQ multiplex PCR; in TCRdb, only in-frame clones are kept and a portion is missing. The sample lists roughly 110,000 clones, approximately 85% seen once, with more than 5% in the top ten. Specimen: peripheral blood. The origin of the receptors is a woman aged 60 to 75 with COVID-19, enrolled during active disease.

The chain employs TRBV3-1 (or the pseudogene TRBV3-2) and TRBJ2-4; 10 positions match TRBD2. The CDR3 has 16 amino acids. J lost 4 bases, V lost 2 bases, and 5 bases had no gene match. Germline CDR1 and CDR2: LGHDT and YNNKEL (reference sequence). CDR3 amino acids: CASSQFSGGLKNIQYF. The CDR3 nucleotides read TGTGCCAGCAGCCAATTTAGCGGGGGGCTTAAAAACATTCAGTACTTC.

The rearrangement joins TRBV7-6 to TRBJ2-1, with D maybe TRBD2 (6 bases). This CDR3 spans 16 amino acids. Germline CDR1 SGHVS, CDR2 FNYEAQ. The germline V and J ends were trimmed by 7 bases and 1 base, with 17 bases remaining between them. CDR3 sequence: CASIPRASDSYNEQFF. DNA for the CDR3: TGTGCCAGCATCCCCAGGGCTAGCGATTCCTACAATGAGCAGTTCTTC.

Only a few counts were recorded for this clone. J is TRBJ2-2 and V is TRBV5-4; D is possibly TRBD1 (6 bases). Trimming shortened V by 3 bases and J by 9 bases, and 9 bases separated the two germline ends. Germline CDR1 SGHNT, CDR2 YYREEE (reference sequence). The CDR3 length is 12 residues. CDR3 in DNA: TGTGCCAGCAGCTCCAGGGGAAGGGAGCTGTTTTTT. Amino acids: CASSSRGRELFF.

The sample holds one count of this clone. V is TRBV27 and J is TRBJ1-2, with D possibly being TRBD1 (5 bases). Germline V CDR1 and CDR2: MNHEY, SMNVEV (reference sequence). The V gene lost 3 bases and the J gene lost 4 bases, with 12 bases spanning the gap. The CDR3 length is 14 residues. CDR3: CASSLSPGGYGYTF. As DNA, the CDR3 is TGTGCCAGCAGTTTGTCCCCGGGGGGCTATGGCTACACCTTC.

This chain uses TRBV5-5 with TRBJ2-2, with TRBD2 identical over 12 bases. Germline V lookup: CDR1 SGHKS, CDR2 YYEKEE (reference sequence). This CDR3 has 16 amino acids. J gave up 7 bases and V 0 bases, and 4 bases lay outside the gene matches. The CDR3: CASSLELAGGSGELFF. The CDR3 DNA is TGTGCCAGCAGCTTGGAACTAGCGGGGGGAAGCGGGGAGCTGTTTTTT. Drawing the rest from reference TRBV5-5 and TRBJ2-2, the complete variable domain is DAGVTQSPTHLIKTRGQQVTLRCSPISGHKSVSWYQQVLGQGPQFIFQYYEKEERGRGNFPDRFSARQFPNYSSELNVNALLLGDSALYLCASSLELAGGSGELFFGEGSRLTVL.

The CDR3 reads CASSPHRTGDGYTF. Here the CDR3 DNA reads TGTGCCAGCAGTCCCCACCGGACAGGGGACGGCTACACCTTC. The J gene is TRBJ1-2, the V gene TRBV28, with 9 nucleotides matching TRBD1. The J segment lost 8 bases and the V segment lost 5 bases, leaving 9 bases of the junction unmatched. Germline loops: CDR1 MDHEN, CDR2 SYDVKM. The CDR3 totals 14 residues.

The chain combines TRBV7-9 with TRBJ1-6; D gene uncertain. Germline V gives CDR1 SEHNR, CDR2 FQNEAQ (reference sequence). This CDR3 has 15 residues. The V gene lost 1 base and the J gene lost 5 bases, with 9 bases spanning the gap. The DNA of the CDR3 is TGTGCCAGCAGCTTAGGGAGCGGCGATAATTCACCCCTCCACTTT. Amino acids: CASSLGSGDNSPLHF.

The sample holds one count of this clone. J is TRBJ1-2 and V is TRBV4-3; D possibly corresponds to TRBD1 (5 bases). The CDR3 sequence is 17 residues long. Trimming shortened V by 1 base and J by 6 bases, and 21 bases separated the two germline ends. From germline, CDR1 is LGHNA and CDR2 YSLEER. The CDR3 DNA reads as TGCGCCAGCAGCCAAGTTGAAATTATGGTGGGCAGGGATGGCTACACCTTC. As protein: CASSQVEIMVGRDGYTF.

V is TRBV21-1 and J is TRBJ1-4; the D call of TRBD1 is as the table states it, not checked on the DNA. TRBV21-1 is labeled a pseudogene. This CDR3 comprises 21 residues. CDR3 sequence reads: CASSKPPTGVQGSIANEKLFF. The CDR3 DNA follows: TGTGCCAGCAGCAAACCACCCACCGGGGTACAGGGAAGTATAGCTAATGAAAAACTGTTTTTT.

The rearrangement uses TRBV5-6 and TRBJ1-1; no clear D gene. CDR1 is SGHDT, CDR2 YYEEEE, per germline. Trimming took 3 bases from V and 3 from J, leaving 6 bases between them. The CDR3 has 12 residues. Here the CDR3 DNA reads TGTGCCAGCAGCTCAGATCACACTGAAGCTTTCTTT. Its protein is CASSSDHTEAFF.

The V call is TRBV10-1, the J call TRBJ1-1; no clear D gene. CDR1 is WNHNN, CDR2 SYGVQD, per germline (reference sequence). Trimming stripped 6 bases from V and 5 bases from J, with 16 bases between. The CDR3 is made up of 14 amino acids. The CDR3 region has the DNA TGCGCCAGCAGCCTCGACCCTATGAGGACTGAAGCTTTCTTT. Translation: CASSLDPMRTEAFF.

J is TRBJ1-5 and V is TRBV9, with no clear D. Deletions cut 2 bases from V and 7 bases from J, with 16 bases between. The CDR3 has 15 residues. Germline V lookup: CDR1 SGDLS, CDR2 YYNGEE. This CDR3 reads CASSVGMTPPQPQHF. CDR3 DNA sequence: TGTGCCAGCAGCGTGGGCATGACACCCCCCCAGCCCCAGCATTTT.

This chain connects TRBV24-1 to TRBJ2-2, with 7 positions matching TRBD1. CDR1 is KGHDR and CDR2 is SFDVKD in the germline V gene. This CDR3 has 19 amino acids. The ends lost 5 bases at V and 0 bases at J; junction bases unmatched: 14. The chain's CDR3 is CATSAPKTGLGPNTGELFF. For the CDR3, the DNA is TGTGCCACCAGTGCTCCAAAGACAGGGTTAGGACCGAACACCGGGGAGCTGTTTTTT.

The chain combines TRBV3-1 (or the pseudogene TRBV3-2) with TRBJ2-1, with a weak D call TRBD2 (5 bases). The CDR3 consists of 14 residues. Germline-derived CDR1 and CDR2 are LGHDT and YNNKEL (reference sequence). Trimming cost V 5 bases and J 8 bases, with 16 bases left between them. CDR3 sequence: CASSSDGGGDEQFF. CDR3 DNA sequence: TGTGCCAGCAGCTCTGATGGAGGTGGGGATGAGCAGTTCTTC.

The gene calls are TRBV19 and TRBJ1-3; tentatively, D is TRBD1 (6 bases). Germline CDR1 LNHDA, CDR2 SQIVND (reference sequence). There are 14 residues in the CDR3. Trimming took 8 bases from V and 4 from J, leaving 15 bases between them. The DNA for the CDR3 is TGTGCCAGTTTGGCGGGGGGCGCGGGAAACACCATATATTTT. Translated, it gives CASLAGGAGNTIYF.

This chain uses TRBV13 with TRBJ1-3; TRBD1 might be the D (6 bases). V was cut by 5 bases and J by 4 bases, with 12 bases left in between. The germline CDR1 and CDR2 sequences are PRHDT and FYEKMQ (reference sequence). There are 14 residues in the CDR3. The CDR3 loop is CASSIQGLGNTIYF. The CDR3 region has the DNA TGTGCCAGCAGCATACAGGGTCTGGGAAACACCATATATTTT.

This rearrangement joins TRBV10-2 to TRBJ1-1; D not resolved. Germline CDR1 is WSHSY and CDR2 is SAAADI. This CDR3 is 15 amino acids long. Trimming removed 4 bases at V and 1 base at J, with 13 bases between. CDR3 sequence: CASSVSREGNTEAFF. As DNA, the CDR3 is TGCGCCAGCAGTGTCAGTCGAGAGGGGAACACTGAAGCTTTCTTT.

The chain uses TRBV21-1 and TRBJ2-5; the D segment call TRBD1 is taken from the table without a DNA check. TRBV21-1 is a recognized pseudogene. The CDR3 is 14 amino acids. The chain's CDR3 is CASSTGQNQETQYF. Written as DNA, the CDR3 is TGTGCCAGCAGCACGGGACAGAACCAAGAGACCCAGTACTTC.

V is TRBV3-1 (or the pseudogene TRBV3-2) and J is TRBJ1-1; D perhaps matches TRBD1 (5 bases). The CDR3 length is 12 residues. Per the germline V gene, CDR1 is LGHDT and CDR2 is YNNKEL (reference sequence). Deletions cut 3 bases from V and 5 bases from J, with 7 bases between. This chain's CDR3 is CASSQTVTEAFF. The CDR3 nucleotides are TGTGCCAGCAGCCAGACAGTTACTGAAGCTTTCTTT.

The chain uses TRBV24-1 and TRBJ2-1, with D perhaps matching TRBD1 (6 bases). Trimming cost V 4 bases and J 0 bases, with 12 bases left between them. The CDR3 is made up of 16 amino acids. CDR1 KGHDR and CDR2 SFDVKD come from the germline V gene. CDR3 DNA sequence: TGTGCCACCAGTGAGGCAACAGGGAGCTCCTACAATGAGCAGTTCTTC. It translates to CATSEATGSSYNEQFF.